This TCR beta chain was captured by sequencing in a study of Graves' ophthalmopathy and Graves' hyperthyroidism. Study findings and constraints: Blood samples also showed most expanded thyroid clonotypes exceeding 0.001 frequency.

A note on this clonotype: Its specificity is not known.

TCR beta CDR3 regions were amplified from RNA transcripts. HTBI primers served in a first-round RT-PCR, which a second-round multiplex PCR followed. TCRdb processed the multiplex PCR reads anew with MiXCR; each CDR3 protein has one entry. Among a few hundred thousand distinct CDR3 sequences listed, 15% to 20% were seen once. Isolation of PBMCs was performed using 8 to 10 ml of fresh peripheral blood. Sequenced material: peripheral blood. The origin of this receptor is an adult woman with stable Graves' hyperthyroidism.

CDR3 amino acids: CAWSAGQGGETQYF. The CDR3 DNA is TGTGCCTGGAGTGCGGGACAGGGGGGAGAGACCCAGTACTTC. V usage is TRBV30 and J usage is TRBJ2-5, with 11 bases lining up with TRBD1. The germline V gene encodes CDR1 GTSNPN and CDR2 SVGIG (reference sequence). Losses at the gene ends were 1 base for V and 4 bases for J; bases not matched to a gene: 2. The CDR3 contains 14 residues.